This passage covers 8 T cell receptor beta chains from one sample sequenced in a study of Tregs in tolerant kidney transplant recipients. Method: immunoSEQ multiplex PCR; TCRdb's copy keeps in-frame clones and lacks some. The sample consists of around 230,000 clones, about 80% of them appearing once. Specimen: CD4+ T cells from blood. These TCRs come from a human donor in good health.

The genes are TRBV6-4 and TRBJ2-3, with 9 positions matching TRBD2. The CDR3 length is 18 residues. Germline V gene data show CDR1 as MRHNA and CDR2 as SNTAGT. Trimming at V came to 2 bases and at J to 8 bases, leaving 17 bases not matched to a gene. The chain's CDR3 is CASSDLRVCGRASGTQYF. As DNA, the CDR3 is TGTGCCAGCAGTGACCTTAGGGTGTGCGGGAGGGCCTCAGGTACGCAGTATTTT.

This clone was seen more than once but under ten times. The chain combines TRBV6-1 with TRBJ1-6; possibly TRBD1 for D (6 bases). The germline V gene encodes CDR1 MNHNS and CDR2 SASEGT. V was pared by 0 bases and J by 6 bases, with 15 bases between. CDR3 length equals 17 residues. This chain's CDR3 is CASSEAKGDGPNSPLHF. CDR3 nucleotides: TGTGCCAGCAGTGAAGCAAAGGGGGACGGCCCTAATTCACCCCTCCACTTT.

V usage is TRBV9 and J usage is TRBJ1-1, with a possible D match to TRBD1 (5 bases). This CDR3 region has 16 residues. Germline V gene data show CDR1 as SGDLS and CDR2 as YYNGEE. The ends were cut back, 0 bases at V and 10 bases at J, with 22 bases in the middle. This chain's CDR3 is CASSVATGGFVTRAFF. The CDR3 DNA follows: TGTGCCAGCAGCGTAGCGACGGGGGGTTTCGTTACGAGAGCTTTCTTT.

The rearrangement links TRBV29-1 to TRBJ1-2, with 10 bases fitting TRBD1. J gave up 4 bases and V 1 base, and 6 bases lay outside the gene matches. CDR1 is SQVTM, CDR2 ANQGSEA, per germline. The CDR3 runs to 15 residues. The DNA for the CDR3 is TGCAGCGTTGAAGGAGACAGGGGGCTCGTCTATGGCTACACCTTC. It specifies CSVEGDRGLVYGYTF.

V is TRBV4-1 and J is TRBJ2-3; D is unresolved. The CDR3 covers 15 residues. V was cut by 0 bases and J by 2 bases, with 9 bases left in between. The germline V gene has CDR1 MGHRA and CDR2 YSYEKL. The CDR3 nucleotides are TGCGCCAGCAGCCAAGATAAGAGGTTCACAGATACGCAGTATTTT. It specifies CASSQDKRFTDTQYF.

V and J are TRBV5-1 and TRBJ2-7, with no clear D. Trimming took 2 bases from V and 5 from J, leaving 8 bases between them. CDR3 length equals 12 residues. Germline V gene lookup returns CDR1 SGHRS and CDR2 YFSETQ. CDR3 DNA: TGCGCCAGCAGCTTCTCCCCCAACGAGCAGTACTTC. Protein product: CASSFSPNEQYF.

J is TRBJ2-7 and V is TRBV29-1, with 9 bases aligning to TRBD1. V was clipped by 4 bases and J by 4 bases; unmatched bases: 11. This CDR3 has 15 residues. Germline CDR1 is SQVTM and CDR2 is ANQGSEA. The CDR3 DNA reads as TGCAGCGTTGTTTTTGGGACAGGGATAGCGTACGAGCAGTACTTC. Protein product: CSVVFGTGIAYEQYF.

This clone occurred once. The chain recombines TRBV29-1 with TRBJ2-3; no reliable D call. The germline gives CDR1 SQVTM, CDR2 ANQGSEA. The V and J ends lost 8 bases and 4 bases respectively, with 13 bases between them. The CDR3 loop spans 12 amino acids. The CDR3 region has the DNA TGCAGCCCCCTGTTGGGCGCAGATACGCAGTATTTT. Encoded protein: CSPLLGADTQYF.